The 31 T cell receptor beta chains below come from one sample, sequenced in a study of CD8 T cells in ankylosing spondylitis. A single record per CDR3 protein comes from TCRdb applying MiXCR to the 5' RACE reads. The sample gives more than 150,000 distinct CDR3 sequences, around a sixth of which show up once; 3.5% to 5% is in the top ten. Material: blood, either unsorted or a sorted T cell fraction (not recorded which). Receptors originate from a male donor aged 5-30 years with ankylosing spondylitis or in good health (not recorded which).

This clonotype occurred many times. The chain uses TRBV6-2 or TRBV6-3 and TRBJ2-7; D gene ambiguous. Trimming shortened V by 0 bases and J by 6 bases, and 9 bases separated the two germline ends. The CDR3 runs to 13 residues. Germline CDR1 is MNHEY and CDR2 is SVGEGT. CDR3 sequence (DNA): TGTGCCAGCAGTTACTCCCAGCCGGGCGAGCAGTACTTC. It specifies CASSYSQPGEQYF.

V usage is TRBV7-2 and J usage is TRBJ2-1; the match to TRBD2 covers 10 bases. Trimming at V came to 5 bases and at J to 0 bases, leaving 10 bases not matched to a gene. Germline V lookup: CDR1 SGHTA, CDR2 FQGNSA. The CDR3 runs 18 residues. The CDR3 bases are TGTGCCAGCAGCCCGCTCATAGCGGGGGGACACTCCTACAATGAGCAGTTCTTC. Translation gives CASSPLIAGGHSYNEQFF.

The V gene is TRBV7-2, the J gene TRBJ2-3; D tentatively reads TRBD1 or TRBD2 (6 bases each). V lost 4 bases and J 4 bases, leaving 15 bases between the germline ends. Germline CDR1 is SGHTA and CDR2 is FQGNSA. The CDR3 is made up of 15 amino acids. CDR3 bases: TGTGCCAGCAGCTCATTCCCCCGGGGGCCAGATACGCAGTATTTT. It codes for CASSSFPRGPDTQYF.

The chain has TRBV12-3 or TRBV12-4 and TRBJ2-1; D gene ambiguous. The CDR3 spans 13 residues. V lost 7 bases to trimming and J lost 4 bases, with 11 bases between them. CDR3 residues: CASTLLGYNEQFF. The CDR3 DNA is TGTGCCAGCACCCTTTTGGGGTACAATGAGCAGTTCTTC.

This chain uses TRBV24-1 with TRBJ2-7; D assignment may be TRBD1 or TRBD2 (5 bases each). The CDR3 is 14 residues long. Deletions cut 2 bases from V and 6 bases from J, with 13 bases between. The germline gives CDR1 KGHDR, CDR2 SFDVKD. CDR3 nucleotides: TGTGCCACCAGTGATTGGGGGATTGGAGGCGAGCAGTACGTC. It encodes CATSDWGIGGEQYV.

This clonotype was detected ten times or more. The chain has TRBV20-1 and TRBJ2-2; D unclear. CDR3 size: 13 residues. Germline V gene data show CDR1 as DFQATT and CDR2 as SNEGSKA (reference sequence). V lost 0 bases and J lost 2, with 4 bases in between. CDR3 in DNA: TGCAGTGCTAGAGATGGAAACACCGGGGAGCTGTTTTTT. Protein sequence: CSARDGNTGELFF.

This clonotype was recorded at least ten times. The CDR3 sequence is CASRRLINTEAFF. In nucleotides, the CDR3 is TGTGCCAGCAGACGTTTGATTAACACTGAAGCTTTCTTT. This sequence joins TRBV6-5 and TRBJ1-1; D not resolved. Germline lookup yields CDR1 MNHEY and CDR2 SVGAGI. There are 13 residues in the CDR3. V was cut by 6 bases and J by 2 bases, with 10 bases left in between.

This clonotype was recorded at least ten times. The chain is built from TRBV4-2 and TRBJ2-5; tentatively, D is TRBD1 (5 bases). The germline CDR1 and CDR2 sequences are LGHNA and YNFKEQ. Trimming removed 2 bases from V and 2 bases from J, with 9 bases in between. The CDR3 loop spans 14 amino acids. The CDR3, as DNA: TGTGCCAGCAGCCAACGACAGAATCAAGAGACCCAGTACTTC. Residues: CASSQRQNQETQYF.

The J gene is TRBJ2-5, the V gene TRBV18, with 14 bases aligning to TRBD2. This CDR3 is built from 20 residues. Trimming at V came to 1 base and at J to 1 base, leaving 11 bases not matched to a gene. Germline V gives CDR1 KGHSH, CDR2 LQKENI. CDR3 in amino acids: CASSPLGTSGSSAVQETQYF. The CDR3 nucleotides are TGTGCCAGCTCACCACTCGGGACTAGCGGGAGTTCGGCGGTCCAAGAGACCCAGTACTTC.

This clonotype was counted at least ten times. The chain couples TRBV5-6 to TRBJ2-7, with 9 bases identical to TRBD1. Germline CDR1 is SGHDT and CDR2 is YYEEEE. The CDR3 loop spans 15 amino acids. The junction had 12 bases not matched to a gene; V was cut back by 7 bases and J by 4 bases. The CDR3, as DNA: TGTGCCAGCTCCGGGACAGGGCTGGAGGGATACGAGCAGTACGTC. Translating it yields CASSGTGLEGYEQYV.

Concerning this clonotype: A much larger clone differs by one base, so this may be a read error. CDR3 sequence reads: CSGSGTASYEQYF. As DNA, the CDR3 is TGCAGTGGCAGCGGGACAGCATCCTACGAGCAGTACTTC. The rearrangement uses TRBV20-1 and TRBJ2-7, with D perhaps matching TRBD1 or TRBD2 (7 bases each). Germline V CDR1 and CDR2: DFQATT, SNEGSKA (reference sequence). V was pared by 7 bases and J by 1 base, with 14 bases between. The CDR3 consists of 13 residues.

This chain joins TRBV20-1 and TRBJ2-5; 7 bases agree with TRBD2. J lost 2 bases, V lost 1 base, and 7 bases had no gene match. Germline V gene lookup returns CDR1 DFQATT and CDR2 SNEGSKA (reference sequence). This CDR3 region has 15 residues. In DNA form, the CDR3 reads TGCAGTGCTAGAGTCCCAGCGGGAAGGCAAGAGACCCAGTACTTC. Protein product: CSARVPAGRQETQYF.

This clonotype has only a few counts. The chain employs TRBV6-2 or TRBV6-3 and TRBJ2-5; D gene ambiguous. V lost 2 bases, J lost 0 bases, and 1 base lay in between. Germline V gene lookup returns CDR1 MNHEY and CDR2 SVGEGT. The CDR3 is 12 amino acids. CDR3 nucleotide sequence: TGTGCCAGCAGTTACCACCAAGAGACCCAGTACTTC. Translated: CASSYHQETQYF.

This clonotype was counted between two and nine times. A much bigger clone sits one base away, suggesting this may be a read error. This sequence joins TRBV2 and TRBJ1-4; D is unresolved. CDR3 length equals 11 residues. The V end was cut by 4 bases, the J end by 7 bases, with 4 bases between. Germline V gives CDR1 SNHLY, CDR2 FYNNEI. The CDR3 loop reads CASSVGEKLFF. In DNA, the CDR3 is TGTGCCAGCAGTGTTGGTGAAAAACTGTTTTTT.

This clonotype was counted ten times or more. The chain is built from TRBV7-9 and TRBJ2-1, with TRBD1 matching over 10 bases. This CDR3 contains 15 residues. Trimming took 2 bases from V and 8 from J; bases not matched to a gene: 6. Germline CDR1 reads SEHNR; CDR2 reads FQNEAQ (reference sequence). The CDR3 region is CASSLFRDRGDEQFF. CDR3 sequence (DNA): TGTGCCAGCAGCTTATTCCGGGACAGGGGCGATGAGCAGTTCTTC.

This clonotype has at least ten counts. The V and J genes are TRBV7-9 and TRBJ2-5; the D gene is possibly TRBD2 (6 bases). CDR3 size: 16 residues. The germline CDR1 and CDR2 sequences are SEHNR and FQNEAQ (reference sequence). The DNA for the CDR3 is TGTGCTTTGGAGAGTGAGAGAGGAGGGAAACAAGAGACCCAGTACTTC. It codes for CALESERGGKQETQYF.

In this sample, this clonotype turned up once. The rearrangement links TRBV20-1 to TRBJ2-7; D is possibly TRBD1 (5 bases). There are 13 residues in the CDR3. Germline V gene data show CDR1 as DFQATT and CDR2 as SNEGSKA (reference sequence). With 5 bases removed from V and 7 bases from J, the gap between germline ends came to 18 bases. This CDR3 is CSAQARQSGEQYF. DNA of the CDR3: TGCAGTGCTCAAGCCAGGCAGTCAGGGGAGCAGTACTTC.

This clonotype was seen many times. The V and J genes are TRBV15 and TRBJ2-1; weak D call: TRBD2 (7 bases). The CDR3 length is 16 residues. Germline CDR1 is LNHNV and CDR2 is YYDKDF (reference sequence). V lost 6 bases, J lost 8 bases, and 23 bases lay in between. This CDR3 is CATRGQAGTSVDEQFF. In DNA form, the CDR3 reads TGTGCCACCAGGGGACAAGCGGGAACTTCCGTGGATGAGCAGTTCTTC.

This clonotype has at least ten counts. The CDR3 nucleotides read TGCGCCAGCAGCCAAGATTTGGGAGGGGATGTCACTGAAGCTTTCTTT. Its protein product is CASSQDLGGDVTEAFF. The rearrangement uses TRBV4-3 and TRBJ1-1; D is possibly TRBD1 (5 bases). This CDR3 region has 16 residues. V was pared by 0 bases and J by 4 bases, with 15 bases between. Per germline, CDR1 LGHNA and CDR2 YSLEER.

This clonotype was detected ten times or more. The genes are TRBV7-9 and TRBJ2-1; D remains ambiguous. The V end lost 5 bases, the J end lost 5 bases, and 16 bases lay between the germline ends. Per germline, CDR1 SEHNR and CDR2 FQNEAQ (reference sequence). The length of the CDR3 is 15 residues. The CDR3 reads CASSPPFRVNNEQFF. CDR3 coding DNA: TGTGCCAGCAGCCCCCCCTTTCGAGTGAACAATGAGCAGTTCTTC.

This clonotype was detected ten times or more. The genes are TRBV15 and TRBJ2-5; tentatively, D is TRBD1 (6 bases). Germline CDR1 reads LNHNV; CDR2 reads YYDKDF (reference sequence). The CDR3 runs 13 residues. The V end was cut by 5 bases, the J end by 1 base, with 8 bases between. For the CDR3, the DNA is TGTGCCACCAGCCGGACAGTCCAAGAGACCCAGTACTTC. Translating gives CATSRTVQETQYF. Complete variable domain (other parts from reference TRBV15 and TRBJ2-5): DAMVIQNPRYQVTQFGKPVTLSCSQTLNHNVMYWYQQKSSQAPKLLFHYYDKDFNNEADTPDNFQSRRPNTSFCFLDIRSPGLGDTAMYLCATSRTVQETQYFGPGTRLLVL.

This clonotype occurred many times. The chain has TRBV5-1 and TRBJ2-6, with a weak D call TRBD1 (6 bases). Germline loops: CDR1 SGHRS, CDR2 YFSETQ. There are 14 residues in the CDR3. The V gene lost 7 bases and the J gene lost 4 bases, with 12 bases spanning the gap. The CDR3 is CASQMDSGANVLTF. The CDR3 nucleotides are TGCGCCAGCCAAATGGACAGCGGGGCCAACGTCCTGACTTTC.

Ten or more counts support this clonotype. The chain employs TRBV28 and TRBJ2-5; 9 bases line up with TRBD1. Trimming took 4 bases from V and 3 from J; bases not matched to a gene: 6. Germline CDR1 and CDR2: MDHEN and SYDVKM. The CDR3 spans 15 residues. As DNA, the CDR3 is TGTGCCAGCAGTTCCTTAGGACAGGGGAAAGAGACCCAGTACTTC. Translation: CASSSLGQGKETQYF.

This clonotype showed up many times. This chain connects TRBV12-3 or TRBV12-4 to TRBJ1-6; D call uncertain. Trimming removed 6 bases at V and 5 bases at J, with 14 bases between. This CDR3 region has 15 residues. The CDR3: CASRETGWDNSPLHF. The CDR3 bases are TGTGCCAGCAGAGAGACGGGGTGGGATAATTCACCCCTCCACTTT.

This clonotype occurred many times. This rearrangement joins TRBV5-5 to TRBJ2-2; unclear D gene. Germline lookup yields CDR1 SGHKS and CDR2 YYEKEE (reference sequence). Trimming stripped 6 bases from V and 0 bases from J, with 6 bases between. CDR3 size: 13 residues. CDR3 sequence (DNA): TGTGCCAGCAAAGCAGCGAACACCGGGGAGCTGTTTTTT. Its protein product is CASKAANTGELFF.

This clonotype was seen ten or more times. The V and J genes are TRBV7-9 and TRBJ2-7; 7 nucleotides agree with TRBD1. The V segment lost 5 bases and the J segment 5 bases; nucleotides outside the gene matches: 6. Germline V gene lookup returns CDR1 SEHNR and CDR2 FQNEAQ (reference sequence). This CDR3 spans 13 amino acids. CDR3 sequence: CASSPTGDHEQYF. For the CDR3, the DNA is TGTGCCAGCAGCCCTACAGGGGACCACGAGCAGTACTTC.

In its sample, this clonotype was seen many times. The chain links TRBV5-1 to TRBJ2-5; 10 nucleotides align to TRBD1. This CDR3 has 15 residues. From germline, CDR1 is SGHRS and CDR2 YFSETQ. V trimming: 3 bases; J trimming: 5 bases; junction bases outside the gene matches: 7. The CDR3 sequence: CASSSGQGSAETQYF. CDR3 DNA: TGCGCCAGCAGCTCGGGACAGGGGTCCGCGGAGACCCAGTACTTC.

This clonotype was detected many times. The J gene is TRBJ1-2, the V gene TRBV20-1, with D possibly TRBD1 on 5 matching bases. The V and J ends lost 6 bases and 7 bases respectively, with 18 bases between them. Germline lookup yields CDR1 DFQATT and CDR2 SNEGSKA (reference sequence). This CDR3 spans 13 amino acids. This chain's CDR3 is CSAGGPGPPGYTF. DNA of the CDR3: TGCAGTGCCGGAGGACCGGGACCACCTGGCTACACCTTC.

This clonotype was detected many times. J is TRBJ2-3 and V is TRBV12-3 or TRBV12-4; D is perhaps TRBD2 (5 bases). This CDR3 is built from 14 residues. Trimming took 1 base from V and 4 from J, leaving 9 bases between them. This CDR3 is CASSLVGAADTQYF. DNA of the CDR3: TGTGCCAGCAGTTTAGTGGGAGCAGCAGATACGCAGTATTTT.

This clonotype was seen at least ten times. J is TRBJ2-7 and V is TRBV7-9; maybe TRBD1 (5 bases). Germline lookup yields CDR1 SEHNR and CDR2 FQNEAQ (reference sequence). The CDR3 loop spans 13 amino acids. Trimming stripped 5 bases from V and 7 bases from J, with 15 bases between. This CDR3 is CASSAPGIREQYF. CDR3 nucleotides: TGTGCCAGCAGCGCCCCAGGGATACGGGAGCAGTACTTC.

This clonotype was recorded many times. The chain recombines TRBV20-1 with TRBJ1-6; the D gene is possibly TRBD1 (5 bases). Per germline, CDR1 DFQATT and CDR2 SNEGSKA (reference sequence). The CDR3 length is 15 residues. V was trimmed by 0 bases and J by 9 bases, leaving 15 bases between them. This CDR3 reads CSARDQAVGGSPLHF. The CDR3 DNA is TGCAGTGCTAGAGATCAGGCGGTTGGGGGTTCACCCCTCCACTTT.